This T cell receptor (beta chain) derives from a study of cytomegalovirus exposure and HLA in healthy donors. The V and J ends lost 2 bases and 2 bases, in that order; junction bases with no gene match: 3. CDR1 SGHTA and CDR2 FQGNSA come from the germline V gene. This CDR3 has 16 residues. A word on this clone: What it recognizes is unknown.

13 Jbeta primers and 60 Vbeta primers were used for the PCR. Some clones are missing from TCRdb's copy, which holds only in-frame ones; the method was immunoSEQ multiplex PCR. This table holds over 90,000 clones, roughly four fifths found once. Findings and caveats of the study: It emerged from a later analysis that several of the most significant clusters appeared to be linked to common viral pathogens. The authors enumerated under 200 TCR beta chains as linked to cytomegalovirus.

The chain joins TRBV7-2 to TRBJ2-3; 11 positions match TRBD2. This receptor was obtained from a man aged 35-49 years in good health and CMV-seropositive. The sequencing sample was made of PBMCs. As DNA, the CDR3 is TGTGCCAGCAGCTTACTAGCGGGGGGTTACACAGATACGCAGTATTTT. Translation: CASSLLAGGYTDTQYF.